This T cell receptor (beta chain) was documented in a study of response to subunit inactivated influenza vaccine. Points from the study as a whole: The authors put forward the suggestion that each seasonal influenza vaccination may bring in only a limited number of new T cells.

The germline gives CDR1 LGHNA, CDR2 YNFKEQ. CDR3 length: 17 amino acids. Deletions cut 1 base from V and 4 bases from J, with 18 bases between. This clonotype was found a few times. Its antigen is currently unknown. Each CDR3 protein gets one entry after TCRdb re-called the RT-PCR reads with MiXCR. The sample consists of around 160,000 distinct CDR3 sequences, about a tenth of them appearing once. The specimen comprised non-naive T cells sorted from PBMCs, sampled roughly 45 days after vaccination. The J gene is TRBJ2-3, the V gene TRBV4-2, with a tentative D call TRBD2 (5 bases). This TCR was sampled from a man in his fifties or sixties who received an inactivated influenza vaccine. This CDR3 reads CASSQVALGISADTQYF. The CDR3 DNA is TGTGCCAGCAGCCAAGTGGCTTTGGGAATTAGCGCAGATACGCAGTATTTT.